This record looks at one TCR beta chain sequence and its context. Its antigen is unknown. No base-level quality is on record; no much larger clone is a single base apart. For the CD8 naive samples, CD45RO-negative cells were positively selected for CCR7, yielding a CD45RA+CCR7+ population from which TemRA cells were excluded. Donors were healthy HIV-negative adults with no recently reported acute infections or vaccinations. Only Caucasian adults living in Nashville, Tennessee, USA were represented among the donors. Blood was obtained by leukapheresis, after which PBMCs were separated by Ficoll-Histopaque density gradient centrifugation and cryopreserved in liquid nitrogen vapor phase. Analytical flow cytometry was used to check the purity and quantity of each magnetically sorted T cell population. From each sorted fraction, genomic DNA was isolated and quantified by UV absorbance on a Nanodrop 2000c.

Using the deep immunoSEQ assay, TCR CDR3 regions were amplified from genomic DNA by multiplex PCR. Extracted genomic DNA from each cell subset was distributed evenly across all wells of several immunoSEQ 96-well plates, and each plate was treated as a replicate. Each replicate PCR for sorted subsets received roughly 0.2 ug genomic DNA, equal to roughly 33,000 T cell genomes. Purified libraries were quantified with a Qubit 3.0 fluorometer, sized on a Bioanalyzer 2100, and re-quantified with the KAPA Library Quantification kit. Each immunoSEQ 96-well plate was sequenced on its own single-read 150-cycle Illumina NextSeq 550 flow cell. The study's own analysis went as follows. The immunoSEQ output contained only junctional sequences without quality scores, so filtering could not match that applied to full-length reads. Sequences were annotated with PyIR, a Python wrapper for IgBLAST v1.9, using IMGT germline references to assign V/J genes and CDR3. Any read was removed if the V/J assignment was weak (E-value above 1e-6), the CDR3 was missing, or the read contained stop codons, out-of-frame junctions, or ambiguous translated residues. A V3J clonotype was defined by an identical inferred V gene, J gene, and CDR3 amino acid sequence. Percentage overlap between repertoires was computed as shared unique clonotypes divided by the size of the smaller repertoire. Three approaches were used to assess repertoire richness: RTK rarefaction, the Chao1 estimator, and Recon v2.1 estimates of unobserved clonotypes. OLGA was used to compute generation probabilities for all TCRbeta clonotypes that the gDNA method yielded from a few donors. What TCRdb holds here is the immuneACCESS table cut down to in-frame rearrangements. Part of the clones is not present; checked against another copy, under half of the missing clones reflect an unresolved V gene, and the others are unexplained. The V and J calls and clone size are taken from that table; D and trimming were inferred from the DNA. The sample profile shows approximately 650,000 clones; 95% to 96% of them were found once. 0.085% to 0.11% of the sample is taken by the ten largest.

This sample stems from a study of shared clonotypes between healthy human individuals (dated by TCRdb to 2020 to 2021). About the full investigation: Three men and a couple of women, aged 18 to 49 years, made up the cohort. For each donor, three plates each were used for CD4 naive and CD4 memory, two plates were used for CD8 naive, and one plate was used for CD8 memory. To estimate repertoire size and how much clonotypes are shared between individuals, the study performed deep sequencing of blood TCR repertoires from a few healthy adults. To increase sequencing depth and limit assay-specific biases, different laboratories used diverse techniques to prepare libraries and sequence TCR repertoires. Leukapheresis yielded between about 0.8 and 8.9 billion PBMCs per donor.

Findings and caveats that apply to the study as a whole: The genetic and exposure-history diversity represented was limited by the small number of donors. When a few donors were compared, the shared fraction of clonotypes was around 5.1% for naive CD4, more than 3% for naive CD8, 2% to 2.5% for memory CD4, and around 0.37% for memory CD8. Larger estimated clonotype richness was generally found for naive subsets than for memory subsets. Clonotypes shared by all four sorted-subset donors showed higher generation probabilities than non-shared clonotypes. Rarefaction of sorted-subset datasets indicated incomplete sequencing despite the large sequencing depth. Sampling was limited to blood, and TCR repertoires in tissue likely differ from TCR repertoires in blood. Based on pairwise subsampling, the degree of clonotype sharing among donors was expected to be affected by sequencing depth.

The CDR3 runs 16 residues from the cysteine to the phenylalanine. Only CDR3 DNA remains: 48 bases, in frame from the first base. V has 4 bases trimmed and J has 3 bases trimmed; junction bases matching no gene number 8. Reading the germline V gene gives CDR1 MNHNS and CDR2 SASEGT. The clonotype originates from a woman younger than 45 in good health. Recombination joined TRBV6-1 with TRBJ2-2; 7 central nucleotides agree with TRBD2. Sequenced sample: naive CD8+ T cells sorted from blood. Sample cell subset or site, as interpreted from the label and publication: CD45RA+CCR7+. The DNA is as follows: TGTGCCAGCAGTGTACAGCCTAGCGGAGACACCGGGGAGCTGTTTTTT. Translation gives CASSVQPSGDTGELFF.